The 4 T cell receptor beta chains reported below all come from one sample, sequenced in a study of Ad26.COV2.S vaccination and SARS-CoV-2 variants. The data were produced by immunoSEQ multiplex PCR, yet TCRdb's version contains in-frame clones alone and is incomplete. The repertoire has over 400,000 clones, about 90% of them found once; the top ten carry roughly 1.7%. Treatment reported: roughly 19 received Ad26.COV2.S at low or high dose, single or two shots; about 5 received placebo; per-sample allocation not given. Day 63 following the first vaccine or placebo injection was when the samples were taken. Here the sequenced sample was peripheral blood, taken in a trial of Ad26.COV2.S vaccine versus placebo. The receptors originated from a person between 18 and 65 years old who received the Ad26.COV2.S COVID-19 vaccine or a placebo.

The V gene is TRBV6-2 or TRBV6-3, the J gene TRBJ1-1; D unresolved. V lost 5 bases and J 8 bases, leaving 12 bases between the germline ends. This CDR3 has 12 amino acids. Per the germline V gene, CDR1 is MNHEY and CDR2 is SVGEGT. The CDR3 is CASSPTGWEAFF. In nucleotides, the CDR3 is TGTGCCAGCAGTCCGACCGGGTGGGAAGCTTTCTTT.

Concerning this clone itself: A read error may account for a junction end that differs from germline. The CDR3 DNA reads as TGTGCCAGCAGTTTAGGGACTAGCGCTTACAATGAGCAGTTCTTC. Translating gives CASSLGTSAYNEQFF. J is TRBJ2-1 and V is TRBV11-2; TRBD2 agrees at 10 bases. CDR3 length: 15 residues. Germline V lookup: CDR1 SGHAT, CDR2 FQNNGV.

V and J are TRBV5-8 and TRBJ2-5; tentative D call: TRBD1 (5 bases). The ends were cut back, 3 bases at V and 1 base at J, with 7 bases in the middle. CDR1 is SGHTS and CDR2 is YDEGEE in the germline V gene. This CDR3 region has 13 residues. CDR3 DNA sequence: TGTGCCAGCAGCTCACAGGTCCAAGAGACCCAGTACTTC. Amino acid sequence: CASSSQVQETQYF.

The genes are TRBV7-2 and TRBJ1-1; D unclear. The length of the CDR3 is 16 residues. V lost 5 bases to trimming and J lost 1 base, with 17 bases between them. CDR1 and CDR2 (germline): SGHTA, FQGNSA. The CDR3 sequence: CASSAGFGRANTEAFF. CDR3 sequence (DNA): TGTGCCAGCAGCGCTGGGTTTGGGAGGGCGAACACTGAAGCTTTCTTT. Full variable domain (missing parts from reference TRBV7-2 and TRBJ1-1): GAGVSQSPSNKVTEKGKDVELRCDPISGHTALYWYRQSLGQGLEFLIYFQGNSAPDKSGLPSDRFSAERTGGSVSTLTIQRTQQEDSAVYLCASSAGFGRANTEAFFGQGTRLTVV.